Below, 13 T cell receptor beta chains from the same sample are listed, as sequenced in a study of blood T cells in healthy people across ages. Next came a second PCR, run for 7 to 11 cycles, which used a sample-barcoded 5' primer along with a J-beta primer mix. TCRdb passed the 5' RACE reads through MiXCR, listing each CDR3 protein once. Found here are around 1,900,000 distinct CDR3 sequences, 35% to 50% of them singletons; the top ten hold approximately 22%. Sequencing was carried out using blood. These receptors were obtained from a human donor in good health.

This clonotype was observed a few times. DNA for the CDR3: TGCGCCAGCAGCTTGGCCGACAGGACCAATGAGCAGTTCTTC. This encodes CASSLADRTNEQFF. The rearrangement joins TRBV5-1 to TRBJ2-1, with TRBD1 as a possible D gene (6 bases). This CDR3 has 14 residues. Germline lookup yields CDR1 SGHRS and CDR2 YFSETQ. Trimming left V 0 bases short and J 6 bases short, with 10 bases between.

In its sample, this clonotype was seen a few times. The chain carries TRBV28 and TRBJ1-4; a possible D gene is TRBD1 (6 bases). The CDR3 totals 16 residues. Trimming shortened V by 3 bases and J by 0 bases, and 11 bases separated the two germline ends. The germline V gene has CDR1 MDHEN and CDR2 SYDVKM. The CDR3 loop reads CASSFPRGATNEKLFF. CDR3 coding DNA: TGTGCCAGCAGTTTCCCCAGGGGAGCAACTAATGAAAAACTGTTTTTT.

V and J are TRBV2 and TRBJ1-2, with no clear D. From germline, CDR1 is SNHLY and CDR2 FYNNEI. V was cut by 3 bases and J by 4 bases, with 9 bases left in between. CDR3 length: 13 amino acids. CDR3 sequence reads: CASSDVRTYGYTF. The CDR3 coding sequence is TGTGCCAGCAGTGATGTCAGGACCTATGGCTACACCTTC.

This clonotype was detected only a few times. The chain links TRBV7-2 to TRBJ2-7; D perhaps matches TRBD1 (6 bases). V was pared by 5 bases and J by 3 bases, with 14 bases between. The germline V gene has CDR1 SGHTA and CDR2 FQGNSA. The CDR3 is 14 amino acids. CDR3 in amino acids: CASSRGGQLYEQYF. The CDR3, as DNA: TGTGCCAGCAGCAGAGGAGGACAGCTCTACGAGCAGTACTTC. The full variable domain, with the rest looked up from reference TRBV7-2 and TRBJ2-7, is GAGVSQSPSNKVTEKGKDVELRCDPISGHTALYWYRQSLGQGLEFLIYFQGNSAPDKSGLPSDRFSAERTGGSVSTLTIQRTQQEDSAVYLCASSRGGQLYEQYFGPGTRLTVT.

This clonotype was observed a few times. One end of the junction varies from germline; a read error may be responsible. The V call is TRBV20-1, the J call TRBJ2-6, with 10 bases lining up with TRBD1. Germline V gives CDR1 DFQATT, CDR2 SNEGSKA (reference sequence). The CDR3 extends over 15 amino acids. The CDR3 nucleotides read TGCAGTGCTAGGGACAGGGGGGCTGGGGTCAACGTCCTGACTTTC. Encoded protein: CSARDRGAGVNVLTF.

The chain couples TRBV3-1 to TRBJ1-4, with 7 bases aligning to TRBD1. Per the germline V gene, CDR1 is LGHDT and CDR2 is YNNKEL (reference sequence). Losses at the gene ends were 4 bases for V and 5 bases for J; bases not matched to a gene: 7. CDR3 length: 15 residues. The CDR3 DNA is TGTGCCAGCAGCCCCCAGGGGGGGCGGAATGAAAAACTGTTTTTT. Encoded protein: CASSPQGGRNEKLFF. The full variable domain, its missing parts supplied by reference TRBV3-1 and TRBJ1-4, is DTAVSQTPKYLVTQMGNDKSIKCEQNLGHDTMYWYKQDSKKFLKIMFSYNNKELIINETVPNRFSPKSPDKAHLNLHINSLELGDSAVYFCASSPQGGRNEKLFFGSGTQLSVL.

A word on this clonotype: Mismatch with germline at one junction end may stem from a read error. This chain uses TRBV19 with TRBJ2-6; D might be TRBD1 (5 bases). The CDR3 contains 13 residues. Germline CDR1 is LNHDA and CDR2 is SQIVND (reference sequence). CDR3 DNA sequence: TGTGCCATACTAAACTCTGGGGCCAACGTCCGGACTTTC. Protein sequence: CAILNSGANVRTF. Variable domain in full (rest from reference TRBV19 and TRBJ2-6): DGGITQSPKYLFRKEGQNVTLSCEQNLNHDAMYWYRQDPGQGLRLIYYSQIVNDFQKGDIAEGYSVSREKKESFPLTVTSAQKNPTAFYLCAILNSGANVRTFGAGSRLTVL.

CDR3 DNA: TGTGCCAGCAGCCACGGCAGGAATTACGAGCAGTACTTC. Its protein product is CASSHGRNYEQYF. This rearrangement joins TRBV13 to TRBJ2-7; D uncertain. The CDR3 has 13 amino acids. Germline CDR1 is PRHDT and CDR2 is FYEKMQ (reference sequence). Trimming pared 5 bases from V and 4 bases from J, leaving 12 bases between.

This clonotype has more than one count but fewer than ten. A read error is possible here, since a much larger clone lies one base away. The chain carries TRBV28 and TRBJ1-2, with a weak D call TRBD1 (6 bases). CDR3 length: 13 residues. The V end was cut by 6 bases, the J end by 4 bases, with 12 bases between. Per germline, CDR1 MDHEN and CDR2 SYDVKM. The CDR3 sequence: CASRPTGIYGYTF. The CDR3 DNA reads TGTGCCAGCAGACCCACAGGGATCTATGGCTACACCTTC.

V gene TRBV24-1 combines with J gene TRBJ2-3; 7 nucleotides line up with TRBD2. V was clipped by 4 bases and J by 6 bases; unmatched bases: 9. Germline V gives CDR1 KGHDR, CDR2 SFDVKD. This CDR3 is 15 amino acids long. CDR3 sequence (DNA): TGTGCCACCAGTGACTCTACCCCGGGAGGTGATACGCAGTATTTT. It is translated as CATSDSTPGGDTQYF.

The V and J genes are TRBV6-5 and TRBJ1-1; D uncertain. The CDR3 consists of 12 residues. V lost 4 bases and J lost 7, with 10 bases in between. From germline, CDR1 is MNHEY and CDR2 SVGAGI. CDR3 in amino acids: CASSSLNLEAFF. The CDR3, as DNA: TGTGCCAGCAGTTCACTGAATCTTGAAGCTTTCTTT.

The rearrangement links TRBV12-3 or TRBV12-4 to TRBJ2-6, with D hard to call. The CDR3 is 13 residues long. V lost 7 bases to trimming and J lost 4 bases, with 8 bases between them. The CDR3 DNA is TGTGCCAGCACCACTTACGGGGCCAACGTCCTGACTTTC. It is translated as CASTTYGANVLTF.

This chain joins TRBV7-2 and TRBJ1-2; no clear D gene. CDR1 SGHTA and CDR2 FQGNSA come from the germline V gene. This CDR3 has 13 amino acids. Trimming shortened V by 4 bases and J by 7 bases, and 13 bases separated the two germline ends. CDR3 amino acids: CASSSQVGSGYTF. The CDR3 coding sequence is TGTGCCAGCAGCTCCCAGGTGGGATCTGGCTACACCTTC.